This T cell receptor (beta chain) was obtained from a study of response to subunit inactivated influenza vaccine. General study points: The authors offered the suggestion that each seasonal influenza vaccination recruits few new T cells.

This CDR3 is built from 13 residues. V lost 7 bases and J lost 8, with 17 bases in between. This clonotype was observed a handful of times. Antigen specificity is unknown. TCRdb reprocessed the RT-PCR reads with MiXCR, giving one entry per CDR3 protein. The table includes under 950,000 distinct CDR3 sequences, 21% detected once. The V gene is TRBV12-3 or TRBV12-4, the J gene TRBJ1-2; weak D call: TRBD1 (5 bases). This receptor was identified in a man aged 50-59 years who received an inactivated influenza vaccine. The sample was PBMCs from blood, taken roughly 5 days after vaccination. CDR3 protein: CASTYSGPYGYTF. DNA for the CDR3: TGTGCCAGCACTTATTCAGGGCCGTACGGCTACACCTTC.